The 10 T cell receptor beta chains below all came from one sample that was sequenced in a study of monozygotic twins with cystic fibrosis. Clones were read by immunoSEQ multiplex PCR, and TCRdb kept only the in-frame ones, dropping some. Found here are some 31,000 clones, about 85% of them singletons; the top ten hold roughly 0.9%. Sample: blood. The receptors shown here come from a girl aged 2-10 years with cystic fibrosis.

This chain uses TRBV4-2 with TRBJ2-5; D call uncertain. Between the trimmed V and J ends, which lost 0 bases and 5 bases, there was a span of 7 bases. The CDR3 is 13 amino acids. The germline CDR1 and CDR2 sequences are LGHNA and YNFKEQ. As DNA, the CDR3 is TGTGCCAGCAGCCAAGATCATGGGGAGACCCAGTACTTC. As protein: CASSQDHGETQYF.

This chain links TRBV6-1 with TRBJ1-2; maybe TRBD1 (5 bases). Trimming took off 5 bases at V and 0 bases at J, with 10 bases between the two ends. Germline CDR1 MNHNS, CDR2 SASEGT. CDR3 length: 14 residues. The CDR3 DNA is TGTGCCAGCAGTTGGGGCATAGCTAACTATGGCTACACCTTC. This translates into CASSWGIANYGYTF.

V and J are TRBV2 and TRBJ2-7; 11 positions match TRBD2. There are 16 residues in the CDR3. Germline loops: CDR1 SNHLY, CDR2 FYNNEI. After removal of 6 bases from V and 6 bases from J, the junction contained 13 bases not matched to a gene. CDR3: CASRGGTSGSYGEQYF. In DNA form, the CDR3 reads TGTGCCAGCAGAGGGGGTACTAGCGGGAGCTATGGCGAGCAGTACTTC. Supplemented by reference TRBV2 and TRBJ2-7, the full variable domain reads EPEVTQTPSHQVTQMGQEVILRCVPISNHLYFYWYRQILGQKVEFLVSFYNNEISEKSEIFDDQFSVERPDGSNFTLKIRSTKLEDSAMYFCASRGGTSGSYGEQYFGPGTRLTVT.

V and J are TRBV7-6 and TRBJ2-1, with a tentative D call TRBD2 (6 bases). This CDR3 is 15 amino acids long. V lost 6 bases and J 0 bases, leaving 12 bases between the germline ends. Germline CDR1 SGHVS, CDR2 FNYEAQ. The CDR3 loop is CASSRVADSYNEQFF. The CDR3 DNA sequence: TGTGCCAGCAGTCGGGTAGCGGACTCCTACAATGAGCAGTTCTTC.

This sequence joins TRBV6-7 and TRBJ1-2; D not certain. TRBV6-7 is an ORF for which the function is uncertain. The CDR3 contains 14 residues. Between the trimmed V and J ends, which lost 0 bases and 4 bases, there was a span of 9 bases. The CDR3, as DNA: TGTGCCAGCAGTTACTCGACCGAACTCTATGGCTACACCTTC. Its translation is CASSYSTELYGYTF.

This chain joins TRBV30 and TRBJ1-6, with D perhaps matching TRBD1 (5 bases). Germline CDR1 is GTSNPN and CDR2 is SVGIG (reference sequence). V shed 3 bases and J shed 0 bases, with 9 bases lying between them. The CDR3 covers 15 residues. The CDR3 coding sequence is TGTGCCTGGAGGGACAAATTCTCCTATAATTCACCCCTCCACTTT. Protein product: CAWRDKFSYNSPLHF.

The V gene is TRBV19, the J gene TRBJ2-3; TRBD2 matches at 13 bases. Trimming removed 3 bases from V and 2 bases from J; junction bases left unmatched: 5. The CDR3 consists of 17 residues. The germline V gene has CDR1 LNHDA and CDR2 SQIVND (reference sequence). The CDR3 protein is CASSISGTSGTTDTQYF. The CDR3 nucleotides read TGTGCCAGTAGTATCTCGGGGACTAGCGGGACCACAGATACGCAGTATTTT. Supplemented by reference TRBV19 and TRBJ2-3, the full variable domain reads DGGITQSPKYLFRKEGQNVTLSCEQNLNHDAMYWYRQDPGQGLRLIYYSQIVNDFQKGDIAEGYSVSREKKESFPLTVTSAQKNPTAFYLCASSISGTSGTTDTQYFGPGTRLTVL.

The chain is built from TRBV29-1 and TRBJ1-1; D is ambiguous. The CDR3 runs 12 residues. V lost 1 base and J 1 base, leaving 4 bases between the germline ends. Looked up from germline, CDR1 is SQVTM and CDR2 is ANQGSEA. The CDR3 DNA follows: TGCAGCGTTGAAGGAGGGAACACTGAAGCTTTCTTT. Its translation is CSVEGGNTEAFF.

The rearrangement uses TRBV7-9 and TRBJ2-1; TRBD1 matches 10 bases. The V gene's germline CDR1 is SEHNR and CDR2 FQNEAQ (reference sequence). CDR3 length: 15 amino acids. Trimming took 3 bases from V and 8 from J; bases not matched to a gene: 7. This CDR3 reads CASSFRRDRGYEQFF. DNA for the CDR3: TGTGCCAGCAGCTTCCGCCGGGACAGGGGTTATGAGCAGTTCTTC.

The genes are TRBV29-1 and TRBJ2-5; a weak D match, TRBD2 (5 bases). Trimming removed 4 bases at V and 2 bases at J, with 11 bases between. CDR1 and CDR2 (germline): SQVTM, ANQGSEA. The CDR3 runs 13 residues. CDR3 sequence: CSVAGRLQETQYF. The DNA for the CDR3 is TGCAGCGTTGCTGGCAGACTACAAGAGACCCAGTACTTC.